These 24 T cell receptor beta chains were sequenced from one sample in a study of T cell repertoires in cytomegalovirus infection. TCRdb recomputed calls from the reads with MiXCR, one row per CDR3 protein. Here the sample spans 630,000 or so distinct CDR3 sequences, 20% to 25% being singletons. Source material: CD8+ T cells from PBMCs. Source of these receptors: a human donor in good health (CMV status not recorded). Some clones in this sample may be carry-over from other donors' samples.

The CDR3 DNA sequence: TGTGCCAGCAGCCCCGACCTAGCGGGGGGCCAAGAGACCCAGTACTTC. Translation gives CASSPDLAGGQETQYF. The chain joins TRBV6-5 to TRBJ2-5; 11 bases are a match to TRBD2. After removal of 6 bases from V and 1 base from J, the junction contained 7 bases not matched to a gene. From germline, CDR1 is MNHEY and CDR2 SVGAGI. The CDR3 is made up of 16 amino acids.

The chain combines TRBV4-3 with TRBJ2-2; 7 positions agree with TRBD1. The CDR3 covers 17 residues. The V gene's germline CDR1 is LGHNA and CDR2 YSLEER. J gave up 6 bases and V 0 bases, and 10 bases lay outside the gene matches. The CDR3 is CASSQDLLTGNSGELFF. The CDR3 coding sequence is TGCGCCAGCAGCCAAGATTTACTGACAGGGAATTCCGGGGAGCTGTTTTTT.

This clonotype was observed at least ten times. This sequence joins TRBV7-8 and TRBJ1-1; maybe TRBD1 (6 bases). CDR1 and CDR2 (germline): SGHVS, FQNEAQ. Between the trimmed V and J ends, which lost 5 bases and 0 bases, there was a span of 16 bases. The CDR3 totals 16 residues. The CDR3 nucleotides read TGTGCCAGCAGCCTTATCGTAACAGGGTTGAACACTGAAGCTTTCTTT. It yields the protein CASSLIVTGLNTEAFF.

The sample holds a few counts of this clonotype. This chain joins TRBV20-1 and TRBJ1-3; D call uncertain. V lost 3 bases and J lost 3, with 9 bases in between. Germline V gene lookup returns CDR1 DFQATT and CDR2 SNEGSKA (reference sequence). The CDR3 spans 13 residues. The CDR3 spells CSASEVGGNTIYF. The CDR3 bases are TGCAGTGCTAGTGAAGTTGGTGGAAACACCATATATTTT.

This clonotype was found a few times. The chain links TRBV6-1 to TRBJ1-1; D unresolved. The CDR3 totals 14 residues. The V gene's germline CDR1 is MNHNS and CDR2 SASEGT. V lost 5 bases and J lost 1, with 11 bases in between. CDR3 region: CASSYGRANTEAFF. CDR3 nucleotides: TGTGCCAGCAGTTACGGCAGAGCGAACACTGAAGCTTTCTTT.

Notes on this clonotype: Being one base from a much bigger clone, this may be a read error. The rearrangement joins TRBV7-2 to TRBJ2-1, with D perhaps being TRBD1 or TRBD2 (5 bases each). The germline CDR1 and CDR2 sequences are SGHTA and FQGNSA. The length of the CDR3 is 16 residues. Trimming took off 0 bases at V and 9 bases at J, with 18 bases between the two ends. CDR3 bases: TGTGCCAGCAGCTTAGCGCAAGTAGCGTGGGGCGGTGAGCAGTTCTTC. Protein: CASSLAQVAWGGEQFF.

This clonotype came up a few times. V is TRBV20-1 and J is TRBJ1-5; D unresolved. V was pared by 0 bases and J by 0 bases, with 6 bases between. This CDR3 comprises 14 residues. Germline loops: CDR1 DFQATT, CDR2 SNEGSKA (reference sequence). The CDR3 is CSARDGDSNQPQHF. Written as DNA, the CDR3 is TGCAGTGCTAGAGATGGGGATAGCAATCAGCCCCAGCATTTT.

This clonotype has a handful of counts. The chain recombines TRBV6-5 with TRBJ1-1, with D perhaps matching TRBD1 (5 bases). The germline V gene encodes CDR1 MNHEY and CDR2 SVGAGI. Trimming pared 4 bases from V and 1 base from J, leaving 16 bases between. This CDR3 has 16 residues. The CDR3 reads CASSFSTANSNTEAFF. CDR3 DNA: TGTGCCAGCAGTTTCTCGACAGCAAACTCGAACACTGAAGCTTTCTTT.

This clonotype turned up a few times. The J gene is TRBJ2-7, the V gene TRBV20-1; 9 bases match TRBD1. V lost 5 bases, J lost 5 bases, and 13 bases stayed unmatched. The CDR3 totals 15 residues. Germline V gene sequence: CDR1 DFQATT, CDR2 SNEGSKA (reference sequence). The CDR3 DNA is TGCAGTGCTCAAAGCAGGGACAGGGTTTTGGACGAGCAGTACTTC. This gives the protein CSAQSRDRVLDEQYF.

The genes are TRBV28 and TRBJ2-2; weak D call: TRBD1 (6 bases). Trimming took 5 bases from V and 10 from J, leaving 23 bases between them. Germline-derived CDR1 and CDR2 are MDHEN and SYDVKM. CDR3 length: 16 amino acids. CDR3 in amino acids: CASSPPTGRRNMELFF. The CDR3 DNA follows: TGTGCCAGCAGTCCCCCGACAGGAAGGAGAAATATGGAGCTGTTTTTT. The variable domain in full, with the rest retrieved from reference TRBV28 and TRBJ2-2, is DVKVTQSSRYLVKRTGEKVFLECVQDMDHENMFWYRQDPGLGLRLIYFSYDVKMKEKGDIPEGYSVSREKKERFSLILESASTNQTSMYLCASSPPTGRRNMELFFGEGSRLTVL.

This clonotype has at least ten counts. This chain connects TRBV7-2 to TRBJ1-1, with D possibly matching TRBD1 (5 bases). Trimming removed 5 bases at V and 3 bases at J, with 16 bases between. Germline lookup yields CDR1 SGHTA and CDR2 FQGNSA. The CDR3 consists of 15 residues. The CDR3 protein is CASSLLTGPDTEAFF. CDR3 sequence (DNA): TGTGCCAGCAGCCTGCTGACGGGGCCTGACACTGAAGCTTTCTTT.

The rearrangement links TRBV29-1 to TRBJ2-7; D gene ambiguous. Between the trimmed V and J ends, which lost 5 bases and 0 bases, there was a span of 11 bases. In germline, CDR1 is SQVTM, CDR2 ANQGSEA. The CDR3 covers 13 residues. CDR3 protein: CSVFADVSYEQYF. The DNA of the CDR3 is TGCAGCGTTTTCGCGGACGTCTCCTACGAGCAGTACTTC.

This clonotype showed up just a few times. CDR3 in DNA: TGCAGCGACGGGAGAGGGGAGCAGTTCTTC. Amino acids: CSDGRGEQFF. This sequence joins TRBV29-1 and TRBJ2-1; possible D gene TRBD2, 6 bases. CDR3 length: 10 amino acids. Per the germline V gene, CDR1 is SQVTM and CDR2 is ANQGSEA. V was trimmed by 7 bases and J by 10 bases, leaving 11 bases between them.

This clonotype has just a few counts. With a much larger clone just one base away, this may be a read error. This chain connects TRBV7-4 to TRBJ1-1; a weak D match, TRBD1 (5 bases). Deletions cut 3 bases from V and 5 bases from J, with 16 bases between. Germline CDR1 and CDR2: SGHVT and SQSDAQ. The CDR3 consists of 15 residues. The CDR3 protein is CASSFAETRETEAFF. The CDR3 nucleotides read TGTGCCAGCAGCTTTGCTGAGACCAGGGAGACTGAAGCTTTCTTT.

The chain employs TRBV13 and TRBJ2-1; D call uncertain. Deletions cut 9 bases from V and 0 bases from J, with 12 bases between. The CDR3 totals 14 residues. CDR1 is PRHDT and CDR2 is FYEKMQ in the germline V gene (reference sequence). CDR3 sequence reads: CASQPGSSYNEQFF. The CDR3, as DNA: TGTGCCAGTCAGCCGGGCTCCTCCTACAATGAGCAGTTCTTC.

This clonotype was found many times. The chain uses TRBV7-2 and TRBJ2-3, with 7 bases that match TRBD2. Germline V lookup: CDR1 SGHTA, CDR2 FQGNSA. Losses at the gene ends were 0 bases for V and 0 bases for J; bases not matched to a gene: 12. This CDR3 spans 19 amino acids. The DNA for the CDR3 is TGTGCCAGCAGCTTAGCCGTCCGGCTAGCGGCCTCTAGCACAGATACGCAGTATTTT. It is translated as CASSLAVRLAASSTDTQYF. Full variable domain (outside the CDR3, taken from reference TRBV7-2 and TRBJ2-3): GAGVSQSPSNKVTEKGKDVELRCDPISGHTALYWYRQSLGQGLEFLIYFQGNSAPDKSGLPSDRFSAERTGGSVSTLTIQRTQQEDSAVYLCASSLAVRLAASSTDTQYFGPGTRLTVL.

The sample holds a few counts of this clonotype. CDR3 region: CASSPTGITGELFF. Written as DNA, the CDR3 is TGTGCCAGCAGCCCGACAGGGATAACCGGGGAGCTGTTTTTT. The V call is TRBV12-3 or TRBV12-4, the J call TRBJ2-2, with 7 bases lining up with TRBD1. V lost 6 bases to trimming and J lost 5 bases; unmatched junction nucleotides: 6. The length of the CDR3 is 14 residues.

This clonotype was found a few times. The rearrangement joins TRBV14 to TRBJ2-1; either TRBD1 or TRBD2 may fit D (5 bases each). The CDR3 runs 15 residues. Looked up from germline, CDR1 is SGHDN and CDR2 is FVKESK. Trimming cost V 3 bases and J 7 bases, with 16 bases left between them. CDR3: CASSQPGLSGNEQFF. CDR3 nucleotide sequence: TGTGCCAGCAGCCAGCCAGGGCTTTCGGGAAATGAGCAGTTCTTC. The full variable domain, rest sourced from reference TRBV14 and TRBJ2-1, is EAGVTQFPSHSVIEKGQTVTLRCDPISGHDNLYWYRRVMGKEIKFLLHFVKESKQDESGMPNNRFLAERTGGTYSTLKVQPAELEDSGVYFCASSQPGLSGNEQFFGPGTRLTVL.

The V and J genes are TRBV4-3 and TRBJ2-2, with D uncertain. The germline V gene has CDR1 LGHNA and CDR2 YSLEER. The length of the CDR3 is 18 residues. Between the trimmed V and J ends, which lost 0 bases and 0 bases, there was a span of 14 bases. The CDR3 region has the DNA TGCGCCAGCAGCCAAGAGTTGAGGCAGATCGCGAACACCGGGGAGCTGTTTTTT. Translation: CASSQELRQIANTGELFF.

This clonotype was counted at least ten times. This sequence joins TRBV7-2 and TRBJ1-6; 10 bases map to TRBD1. With 6 bases clipped from V and 10 bases from J, the junction kept 9 bases outside the gene matches. The CDR3 extends over 15 amino acids. Germline V gene data show CDR1 as SGHTA and CDR2 as FQGNSA. The CDR3 protein is CASRTGQGVGSPLHF. In nucleotides, the CDR3 is TGTGCCAGCAGAACCGGACAGGGGGTTGGGTCACCCCTCCACTTT.

Remarks on this clonotype: The germline gene is not matched at one end of the junction; a read error may be the cause. The V and J genes are TRBV9 and TRBJ1-1; the D gene is possibly TRBD1 (6 bases). The CDR3 totals 14 residues. Germline-derived CDR1 and CDR2 are SGDLS and YYNGEE. The CDR3 DNA sequence: TGTGCCAGCAGCGTGTCCGGGACAAGCACTCAAGCTTTCTTT. This sequence encodes CASSVSGTSTQAFF.

This clonotype was seen at least ten times. This chain joins TRBV28 and TRBJ1-6, with unresolved D. The CDR3 totals 14 residues. Trimming took 6 bases from V and 7 from J, leaving 13 bases between them. Per germline, CDR1 MDHEN and CDR2 SYDVKM. The CDR3 region is CASSHGIENSPLHF. CDR3 in DNA: TGTGCCAGCAGCCACGGGATCGAGAATTCACCCCTCCACTTT.

The chain employs TRBV7-4 and TRBJ1-4; 7 bases fit TRBD1. Germline trimming cut 1 base from V and 3 bases from J; bases unmatched to any gene: 2. CDR3 length: 15 amino acids. Germline values: CDR1 SGHVT, CDR2 SQSDAQ. CDR3 amino acids: CASSLGDSPNEKLFF. The CDR3 DNA reads TGTGCCAGCAGCTTAGGGGACAGCCCTAATGAAAAACTGTTTTTT. Based on the CDR3 plus reference TRBV7-4 and TRBJ1-4, the full variable domain is GAGVSQSPRYKVAKRGRDVALRCDSISGHVTLYWYRQTLGQGSEVLTYSQSDAQRDKSGRPSGRFSAERPERSVSTLKIQRTEQGDSAVYLCASSLGDSPNEKLFFGSGTQLSVL.

Details on this clonotype: A much larger clone is a single base away; this may be a read error. The chain couples TRBV12-5 to TRBJ2-2; 7 nucleotides match TRBD2. The CDR3 totals 16 residues. CDR1 and CDR2 (germline): LGHNT, FRNRAP. CDR3 region: CTSGFAGEANTGELFF. Here the CDR3 DNA reads TGTACTAGTGGTTTTGCGGGGGAAGCGAACACCGGGGAGCTGTTTTTT.